A single sample is the source of the 29 T cell receptor beta chains below, sequenced in a study of spatial heterogeneity in lung cancer. Time point reported: blood at routine non-recurrence follow-up after resection. Tumor, nontumor lung or frozen PBMC supplied whole RNA that was sequenced unsorted. TCRdb itself ran the 5' RACE reads through MiXCR, one entry per CDR3 protein. Of fewer than 60,000 distinct CDR3 sequences in the sample, roughly 8.1% were seen once. Sequenced here: PBMCs, sampled at follow-up. Receptors were obtained from a female donor with early-stage non-small cell lung cancer.

The rearrangement links TRBV19 to TRBJ2-7, with 7 bases aligning to TRBD1. With V trimmed by 3 bases and J by 3 bases, 11 bases remained unmatched. Germline V gives CDR1 LNHDA, CDR2 SQIVND (reference sequence). The CDR3 is 16 amino acids. CDR3 region: CASSIAAGTDFYEQYF. The CDR3, as DNA: TGTGCCAGTAGTATCGCCGCCGGGACAGACTTCTACGAGCAGTACTTC.

This clonotype was detected many times. The chain joins TRBV7-6 to TRBJ2-7, with a tentative D call TRBD1 (5 bases). Per germline, CDR1 SGHVS and CDR2 FNYEAQ. V dropped 3 bases and J dropped 3 bases, with 12 bases sitting between them. The CDR3 length is 14 residues. For the CDR3, the DNA is TGTGCCAGCAGCTTGGGCACAGGATACTACGAGCAGTACTTC. It specifies CASSLGTGYYEQYF. Using reference TRBV7-6 and TRBJ2-7 for the parts outside the CDR3, the full variable domain is GAGVSQSPRYKVTKRGQDVALRCDPISGHVSLYWYRQALGQGPEFLTYFNYEAQQDKSGLPNDRFSAERPEGSISTLTIQRTEQRDSAMYRCASSLGTGYYEQYFGPGTRLTVT.

The V gene is TRBV20-1, the J gene TRBJ2-5; tentative D call: TRBD1 (6 bases). The germline V and J ends were trimmed by 0 bases and 3 bases, with 14 bases remaining between them. The CDR3 sequence is 15 residues long. Germline CDR1 DFQATT, CDR2 SNEGSKA (reference sequence). The CDR3 nucleotides are TGCAGTGCTAGAGATCCTGGGACAACCGAAGAGACCCAGTACTTC. This gives the protein CSARDPGTTEETQYF.

The V call is TRBV12-3 or TRBV12-4, the J call TRBJ2-1; TRBD1 is a possible D gene (6 bases). The length of the CDR3 is 17 residues. V lost 5 bases and J lost 5, with 22 bases in between. CDR3 sequence reads: CASSPDRTRFVDNEQFF. The CDR3 nucleotides are TGTGCCAGCAGTCCGGACAGAACACGCTTCGTTGACAATGAGCAGTTCTTC.

The chain employs TRBV6-5 and TRBJ2-3, with D unresolved. The CDR3 has 18 residues. Trimming removed 0 bases at V and 0 bases at J, with 16 bases between. Germline CDR1 and CDR2: MNHEY and SVGAGI. The CDR3 DNA follows: TGTGCCAGCAGTTACTCGAGTTCTTCTGATCATAGCACAGATACGCAGTATTTT. Amino acid sequence: CASSYSSSSDHSTDTQYF.

This clonotype was seen a few times. The V gene is TRBV10-3, the J gene TRBJ2-3; 11 bases align to TRBD2. Germline assignment: CDR1 ENHRY and CDR2 SYGVKD. The CDR3 covers 15 residues. V trimming: 6 bases; J trimming: 6 bases; junction bases outside the gene matches: 8. The CDR3 here is CAIRGLAGALDTQYF. The DNA for the CDR3 is TGTGCCATCAGAGGACTAGCGGGCGCCTTGGATACGCAGTATTTT.

This sequence joins TRBV7-2 and TRBJ2-2; possible D gene TRBD2, 7 bases. Germline values: CDR1 SGHTA, CDR2 FQGNSA. V dropped 10 bases and J dropped 6 bases, with 24 bases sitting between them. CDR3 size: 16 residues. CDR3 loop: CATELTGGLAPGELFF. As DNA, the CDR3 is TGTGCCACCGAATTGACGGGGGGCCTTGCACCCGGGGAGCTGTTTTTT. Complete variable domain (other parts from reference TRBV7-2 and TRBJ2-2): GAGVSQSPSNKVTEKGKDVELRCDPISGHTALYWYRQSLGQGLEFLIYFQGNSAPDKSGLPSDRFSAERTGGSVSTLTIQRTQQEDSAVYLCATELTGGLAPGELFFGEGSRLTVL.

This clonotype showed up just a few times. The rearrangement uses TRBV7-2 and TRBJ1-3, with D possibly matching TRBD1 (5 bases). From germline, CDR1 is SGHTA and CDR2 FQGNSA. The CDR3 sequence is 16 residues long. V lost 2 bases and J 2 bases, leaving 13 bases between the germline ends. DNA of the CDR3: TGTGCCAGCAGCTTACATCCTGGGGGGGCTGGAAACACCATATATTTT. As protein: CASSLHPGGAGNTIYF.

The rearrangement joins TRBV3-1 to TRBJ2-2; 7 bases are shared with TRBD2. This CDR3 has 16 residues. Germline values: CDR1 LGHDT, CDR2 YNNKEL (reference sequence). V was clipped by 2 bases and J by 0 bases; unmatched bases: 3. The CDR3 DNA is TGTGCCAGCAGCCAACTCGGGGGGACGAACACCGGGGAGCTGTTTTTT. It yields the protein CASSQLGGTNTGELFF. The full variable domain, its missing parts supplied by reference TRBV3-1 and TRBJ2-2, is DTAVSQTPKYLVTQMGNDKSIKCEQNLGHDTMYWYKQDSKKFLKIMFSYNNKELIINETVPNRFSPKSPDKAHLNLHINSLELGDSAVYFCASSQLGGTNTGELFFGEGSRLTVL.

This clonotype was counted only a few times. This sequence joins TRBV28 and TRBJ2-3, with TRBD2 as a possible D gene (5 bases). This CDR3 comprises 18 residues. Per germline, CDR1 MDHEN and CDR2 SYDVKM. V was pared by 7 bases and J by 3 bases, with 26 bases between. CDR3 DNA sequence: TGTGCCAGCACTACCTACCACCCCGGGATCCTTACTACAGATACGCAGTATTTT. This gives the protein CASTTYHPGILTTDTQYF.

This clonotype turned up a few times. V and J are TRBV4-1 and TRBJ1-1, with D possibly matching TRBD1 (6 bases). The CDR3 sequence is 14 residues long. Germline V gives CDR1 MGHRA, CDR2 YSYEKL. V shed 5 bases and J shed 3 bases, with 13 bases lying between them. CDR3 DNA: TGCGCCAGCAGCTTACAGGGCATGGACACTGAAGCTTTCTTT. This gives the protein CASSLQGMDTEAFF.

This clonotype was picked up many times. The chain employs TRBV30 and TRBJ1-2, with D hard to call. In germline, CDR1 is GTSNPN, CDR2 SVGIG (reference sequence). Trimming left V 2 bases short and J 5 bases short, with 9 bases between. The CDR3 is made up of 12 amino acids. The CDR3 region is CAWSKQFYGYTF. The CDR3 nucleotides read TGTGCCTGGAGTAAACAGTTTTATGGCTACACCTTC. Looking up the rest from reference TRBV30 and TRBJ1-2 gives the full variable domain: SQTIHQWPATLVQPVGSPLSLECTVEGTSNPNLYWYRQAAGRGLQLLFYSVGIGQISSEVPQNLSASRPQDRQFILSSKKLLLSDSGFYLCAWSKQFYGYTFGSGTRLTVV.

This clonotype was picked up many times. The chain recombines TRBV6-5 with TRBJ1-1, with a tentative D call TRBD1 (5 bases). V was pared by 2 bases and J by 11 bases, with 12 bases between. CDR1 is MNHEY and CDR2 is SVGAGI in the germline V gene. The CDR3 is made up of 12 amino acids. The CDR3 sequence: CASSYGGGKAFF. As DNA, the CDR3 is TGTGCCAGCAGTTACGGGGGGGGAAAGGCTTTCTTT.

This clonotype showed up just a few times. The chain is built from TRBV6-5 and TRBJ2-1; tentatively, D is TRBD2 (6 bases). The germline V and J ends were trimmed by 4 bases and 1 base, with 11 bases remaining between them. The CDR3 covers 15 residues. The germline gives CDR1 MNHEY, CDR2 SVGAGI. The CDR3 protein is CASSSNRGSYNEQFF. The DNA of the CDR3 is TGTGCCAGCAGTTCTAATCGGGGGTCCTACAATGAGCAGTTCTTC.

This chain links TRBV12-3 or TRBV12-4 with TRBJ2-7; the D gene is possibly TRBD2 (5 bases). The CDR3 is 16 residues long. V shed 3 bases and J shed 1 base, with 16 bases lying between them. DNA for the CDR3: TGTGCCAGCAGTTTGAGGAGCGGCCCTCGATCCTACGAGCAGTACTTC. Its protein product is CASSLRSGPRSYEQYF.

Ten or more counts support this clonotype. The CDR3 DNA reads TGTGCCAGCAGCCAAGGGTTAGGGTTCGAGCTGTTTTTT. It translates to CASSQGLGFELFF. This chain joins TRBV3-1 and TRBJ2-2; no reliable D call. The CDR3 is 13 residues long. Trimming removed 1 base at V and 11 bases at J, with 11 bases between. Germline CDR1 and CDR2: LGHDT and YNNKEL (reference sequence). Supplemented by reference TRBV3-1 and TRBJ2-2, the full variable domain reads DTAVSQTPKYLVTQMGNDKSIKCEQNLGHDTMYWYKQDSKKFLKIMFSYNNKELIINETVPNRFSPKSPDKAHLNLHINSLELGDSAVYFCASSQGLGFELFFGEGSRLTVL.

This clonotype showed up just a few times. The J gene is TRBJ1-4, the V gene TRBV9; D unresolved. CDR1 and CDR2 from the germline V gene are SGDLS and YYNGEE. There are 18 residues in the CDR3. V lost 2 bases and J 0 bases, leaving 17 bases between the germline ends. CDR3 sequence reads: CASSVDDSGVATNEKLFF. Here the CDR3 DNA reads TGTGCCAGCAGCGTTGATGATAGCGGGGTTGCAACTAATGAAAAACTGTTTTTT.

The chain carries TRBV7-6 and TRBJ1-6, with 8 bases identical to TRBD1. The V gene's germline CDR1 is SGHVS and CDR2 FNYEAQ. With 5 bases clipped from V and 9 bases from J, the junction kept 12 bases outside the gene matches. CDR3 size: 16 residues. CDR3 sequence reads: CASSLGDRKKFSPLHF. The CDR3 DNA reads TGTGCCAGCAGCCTAGGGGACAGGAAGAAATTTTCACCCCTCCACTTT.

V and J are TRBV6-2 or TRBV6-3 and TRBJ2-1; D call uncertain. This CDR3 comprises 13 residues. Germline-derived CDR1 and CDR2 are MNHEY and SVGEGT. Trimming removed 0 bases from V and 8 bases from J, with 8 bases in between. CDR3 DNA sequence: TGTGCCAGCAGTTACTCGACCGGCTATGAGCAGTTCTTC. Its translation is CASSYSTGYEQFF.

The V gene is TRBV20-1, the J gene TRBJ2-7; D might be TRBD1 or TRBD2, each matching 6 bases. The CDR3 consists of 13 residues. V shed 2 bases and J shed 0 bases, with 8 bases lying between them. Germline CDR1 DFQATT, CDR2 SNEGSKA (reference sequence). CDR3 bases: TGCAGTGCTAGAAAGGGGGGCTCCTACGAGCAGTACTTC. It encodes CSARKGGSYEQYF.

In its sample, this clonotype was seen once. One base away lies a much larger clone, so this may be a sequencing read error. The chain has TRBV20-1 and TRBJ1-6; no definite D call. The CDR3 has 13 amino acids. Trimming took off 0 bases at V and 8 bases at J, with 8 bases between the two ends. Germline V gene data show CDR1 as DFQATT and CDR2 as SNEGSKA (reference sequence). CDR3 in DNA: TGCAGTGCTAGAGATGGTCGAGATTCACCCCTCCACTTT. The encoded protein is CSARDGRDSPLHF.

This clonotype has ten or more counts. The chain links TRBV27 to TRBJ1-6; the match to TRBD1 covers 8 bases. The CDR3 contains 17 residues. Germline-derived CDR1 and CDR2 are MNHEY and SMNVEV (reference sequence). With V trimmed by 6 bases and J by 0 bases, 7 bases remained unmatched. Written as DNA, the CDR3 is TGTGCCAGCAGCCCCGGACAGGGTAGCTCCTATAATTCACCCCTCCACTTT. It specifies CASSPGQGSSYNSPLHF.

This clonotype was seen ten or more times. The chain employs TRBV5-1 and TRBJ2-7; D call uncertain. Per the germline V gene, CDR1 is SGHRS and CDR2 is YFSETQ. The CDR3 covers 14 residues. Trimming removed 0 bases at V and 6 bases at J, with 13 bases between. The CDR3 is CASSLGNPESEQYF. The CDR3 bases are TGCGCCAGCAGCTTGGGGAACCCGGAGTCCGAGCAGTACTTC.

This clonotype has ten or more counts. The J gene is TRBJ2-6, the V gene TRBV24-1, with TRBD1 identical over 7 bases. The germline V gene has CDR1 KGHDR and CDR2 SFDVKD. This CDR3 has 16 residues. V gave up 3 bases and J gave up 11 bases; unmatched junction bases: 12. The CDR3 DNA is TGTGCCACCAGTGATACTACAGGGGCTTCTTGGGACGTCCTGACTTTC. It specifies CATSDTTGASWDVLTF.

This clonotype was detected many times. The chain carries TRBV7-2 and TRBJ2-1; 10 bases map to TRBD2. This CDR3 is built from 15 residues. Trimming took 10 bases from V and 10 from J; bases not matched to a gene: 16. Per the germline V gene, CDR1 is SGHTA and CDR2 is FQGNSA. DNA for the CDR3: TGTGCCACCGCCCTCCTTAGCGGGGGGCGGCGGGAGCAGTTCTTC. The encoded protein is CATALLSGGRREQFF.

This clonotype appeared a few times. A much more abundant neighbour one base away suggests this may be a read error. The chain employs TRBV7-2 and TRBJ2-7; D is undetermined. CDR1 and CDR2 (germline): SGHTA, FQGNSA. The CDR3 spans 13 residues. The CDR3 loop reads CVSSFSAFYEQYF. The CDR3 DNA reads as TGTGTCAGCAGCTTTTCCGCATTCTACGAGCAGTACTTC.

At least ten counts were recorded for this clonotype. This chain links TRBV5-1 with TRBJ2-3; 7 nucleotides align to TRBD1. The length of the CDR3 is 15 residues. With 9 bases clipped from V and 1 base from J, the junction kept 11 bases outside the gene matches. Germline-derived CDR1 and CDR2 are SGHRS and YFSETQ. The CDR3 DNA reads TGCGCCACCAAGGGGGCGAACTCGGGCACAGATACGCAGTATTTT. Protein: CATKGANSGTDTQYF.

Ten or more counts support this clonotype. The V and J genes are TRBV21-1 and TRBJ2-3; the D call TRBD1 from the table was never checked on the DNA. TRBV21-1 corresponds to a pseudogene. The CDR3 contains 14 residues. CDR3 in DNA: TGTGCCAGCAGCAGAGGGACAGACACAGATACGCAGTATTTT. Its translation is CASSRGTDTDTQYF.

About this clonotype: With a much larger clone just one base away, this may be a read error. DNA of the CDR3: TGTGCCAGTAGTATCAGCTTACTAGGCAGCACAGATACGCAGTATTTT. As protein: CASSISLLGSTDTQYF. This rearrangement joins TRBV19 to TRBJ2-3, with D possibly matching TRBD2 (5 bases). Germline-derived CDR1 and CDR2 are LNHDA and SQIVND (reference sequence). CDR3 size: 16 residues. Trimming cost V 3 bases and J 0 bases, with 13 bases left between them.